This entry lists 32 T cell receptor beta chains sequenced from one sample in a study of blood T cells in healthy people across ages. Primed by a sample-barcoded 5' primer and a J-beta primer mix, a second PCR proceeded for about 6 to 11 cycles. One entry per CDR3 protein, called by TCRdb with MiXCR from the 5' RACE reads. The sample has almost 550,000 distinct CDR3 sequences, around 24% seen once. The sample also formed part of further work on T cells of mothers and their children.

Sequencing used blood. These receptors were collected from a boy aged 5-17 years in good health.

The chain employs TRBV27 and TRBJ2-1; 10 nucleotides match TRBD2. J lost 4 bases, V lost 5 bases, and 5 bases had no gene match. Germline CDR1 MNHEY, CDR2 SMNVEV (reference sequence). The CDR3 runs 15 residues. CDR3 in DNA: TGTGCCAGCAGTCCGATGACTAGCGGGTACAATGAGCAGTTCTTC. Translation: CASSPMTSGYNEQFF.

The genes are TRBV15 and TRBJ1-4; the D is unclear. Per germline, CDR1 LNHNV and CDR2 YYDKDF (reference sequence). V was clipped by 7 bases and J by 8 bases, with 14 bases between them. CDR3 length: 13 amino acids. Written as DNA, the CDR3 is TGTGCCACCACCCCGGTCCCCGAGGAAAAACTGTTTTTT. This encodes CATTPVPEEKLFF.

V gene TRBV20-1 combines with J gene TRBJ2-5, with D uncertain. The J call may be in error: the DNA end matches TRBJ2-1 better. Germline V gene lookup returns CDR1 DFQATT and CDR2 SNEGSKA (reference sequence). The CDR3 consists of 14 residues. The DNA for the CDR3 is TGCAGTGCCTGGTCAGTCTTAGAGCTCAATGAGCAGTTCTTC. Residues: CSAWSVLELNEQFF.

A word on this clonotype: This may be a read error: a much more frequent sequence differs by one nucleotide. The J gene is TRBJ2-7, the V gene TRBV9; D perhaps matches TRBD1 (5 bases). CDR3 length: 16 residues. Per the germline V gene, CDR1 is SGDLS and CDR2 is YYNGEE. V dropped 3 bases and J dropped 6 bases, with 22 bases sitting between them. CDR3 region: CASSASSDTFFGEQYF. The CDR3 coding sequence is TGTGCCAGCAGCGCCTCCTCGGACACGTTTTTCGGCGAGCAGTACTTC.

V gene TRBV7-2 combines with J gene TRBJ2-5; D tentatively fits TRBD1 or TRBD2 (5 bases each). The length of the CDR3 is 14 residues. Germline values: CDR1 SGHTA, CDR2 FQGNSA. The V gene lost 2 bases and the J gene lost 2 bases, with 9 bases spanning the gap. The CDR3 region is CASSLMWGQETQYF. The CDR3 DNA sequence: TGTGCCAGCAGCTTAATGTGGGGGCAAGAGACCCAGTACTTC. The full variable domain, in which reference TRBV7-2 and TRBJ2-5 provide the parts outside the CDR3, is GAGVSQSPSNKVTEKGKDVELRCDPISGHTALYWYRQSLGQGLEFLIYFQGNSAPDKSGLPSDRFSAERTGGSVSTLTIQRTQQEDSAVYLCASSLMWGQETQYFGPGTRLLVL.

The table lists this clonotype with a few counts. The CDR3 nucleotides read TGTGCCAGCAGTTCGGCTAGCGCCTACGAGCAGTACTTC. This encodes CASSSASAYEQYF. V gene TRBV28 combines with J gene TRBJ2-7; possible D gene TRBD2, 6 bases. The V gene's germline CDR1 is MDHEN and CDR2 SYDVKM. The CDR3 sequence is 13 residues long. V gave up 4 bases and J gave up 2 bases, with 9 bases separating them.

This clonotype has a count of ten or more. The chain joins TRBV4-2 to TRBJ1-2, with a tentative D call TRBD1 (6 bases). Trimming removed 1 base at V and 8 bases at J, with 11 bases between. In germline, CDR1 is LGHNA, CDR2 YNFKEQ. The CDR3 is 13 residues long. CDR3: CASSQGGGSGYTF. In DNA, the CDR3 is TGTGCCAGCAGCCAAGGAGGGGGTTCCGGCTACACCTTC.

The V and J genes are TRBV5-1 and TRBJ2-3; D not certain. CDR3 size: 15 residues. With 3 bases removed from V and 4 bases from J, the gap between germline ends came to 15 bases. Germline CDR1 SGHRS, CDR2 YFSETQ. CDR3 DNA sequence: TGCGCCAGCAGCTCGAACAACCTGAAGGCAGATACGCAGTATTTT. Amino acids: CASSSNNLKADTQYF.

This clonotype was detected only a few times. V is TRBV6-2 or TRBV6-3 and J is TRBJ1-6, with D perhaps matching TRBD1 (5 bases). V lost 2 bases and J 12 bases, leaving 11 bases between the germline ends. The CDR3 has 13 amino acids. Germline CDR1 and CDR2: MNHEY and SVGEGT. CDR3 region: CASSYEEGRPLHF. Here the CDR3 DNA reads TGTGCCAGCAGTTACGAGGAGGGGAGACCCCTCCACTTT.

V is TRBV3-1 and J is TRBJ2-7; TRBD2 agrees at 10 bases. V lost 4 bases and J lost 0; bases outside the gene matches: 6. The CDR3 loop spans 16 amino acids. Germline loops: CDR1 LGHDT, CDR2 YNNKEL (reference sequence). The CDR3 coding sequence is TGTGCCAGCAGCCCTGCCGGGACTAGCGTCTCCTACGAGCAGTACTTC. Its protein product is CASSPAGTSVSYEQYF.

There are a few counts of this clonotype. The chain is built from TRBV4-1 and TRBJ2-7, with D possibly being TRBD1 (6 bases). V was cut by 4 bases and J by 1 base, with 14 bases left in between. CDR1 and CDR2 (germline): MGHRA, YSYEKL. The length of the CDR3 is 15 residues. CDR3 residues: CASSPQGIRSYEQYF. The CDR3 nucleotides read TGCGCCAGCAGCCCACAGGGAATTCGGTCCTACGAGCAGTACTTC.

CDR3 coding DNA: TGTGCCAGCAGCTTAGGCGGGACAAGGTACGAGACCCAGTACTTC. Residues: CASSLGGTRYETQYF. The V gene is TRBV7-2, the J gene TRBJ2-5; D may match TRBD1 or TRBD2 (6 bases each). The V gene's germline CDR1 is SGHTA and CDR2 FQGNSA. There are 15 residues in the CDR3. With 1 base removed from V and 5 bases from J, the gap between germline ends came to 14 bases.

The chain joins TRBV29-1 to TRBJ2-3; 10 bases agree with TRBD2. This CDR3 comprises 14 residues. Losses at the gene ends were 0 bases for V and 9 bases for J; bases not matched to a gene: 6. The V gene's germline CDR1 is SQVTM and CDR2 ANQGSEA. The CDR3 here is CSVEEAGGSDTQYF. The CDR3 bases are TGCAGCGTTGAAGAAGCGGGGGGGTCCGACACGCAGTATTTT.

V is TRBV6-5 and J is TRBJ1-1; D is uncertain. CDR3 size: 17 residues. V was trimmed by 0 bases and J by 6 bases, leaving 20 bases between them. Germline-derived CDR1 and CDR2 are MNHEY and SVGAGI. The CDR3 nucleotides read TGTGCCAGCAGTTACTCGTTAGTGAGGGAAGCGCGACCTGAAGCTTTCTTT. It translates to CASSYSLVREARPEAFF.

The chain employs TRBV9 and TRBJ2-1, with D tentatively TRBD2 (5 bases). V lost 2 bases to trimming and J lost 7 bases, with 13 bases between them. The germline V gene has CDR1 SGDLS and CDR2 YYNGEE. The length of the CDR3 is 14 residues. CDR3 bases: TGTGCCAGCAGCGTTGAGGGCCTGCGAAATGAGCAGTTCTTC. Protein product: CASSVEGLRNEQFF. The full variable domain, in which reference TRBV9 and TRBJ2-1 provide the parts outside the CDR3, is DSGVTQTPKHLITATGQRVTLRCSPRSGDLSVYWYQQSLDQGLQFLIQYYNGEERAKGNILERFSAQQFPDLHSELNLSSLELGDSALYFCASSVEGLRNEQFFGPGTRLTVL.

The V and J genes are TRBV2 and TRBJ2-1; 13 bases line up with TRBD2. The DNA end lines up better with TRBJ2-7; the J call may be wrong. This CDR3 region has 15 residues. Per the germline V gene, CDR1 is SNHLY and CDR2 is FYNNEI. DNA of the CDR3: TGTGCCAGCAGCGACTCGGGACTAGCGGGATACGAGCAGTACTTC. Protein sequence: CASSDSGLAGYEQYF.

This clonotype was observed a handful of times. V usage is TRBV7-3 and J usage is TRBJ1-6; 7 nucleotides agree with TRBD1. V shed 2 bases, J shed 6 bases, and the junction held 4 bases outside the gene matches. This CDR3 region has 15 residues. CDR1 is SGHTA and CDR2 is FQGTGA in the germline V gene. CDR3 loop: CASSLWAGGNSPLHF. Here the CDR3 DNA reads TGTGCCAGCAGCTTATGGGCAGGGGGTAATTCACCCCTCCACTTT.

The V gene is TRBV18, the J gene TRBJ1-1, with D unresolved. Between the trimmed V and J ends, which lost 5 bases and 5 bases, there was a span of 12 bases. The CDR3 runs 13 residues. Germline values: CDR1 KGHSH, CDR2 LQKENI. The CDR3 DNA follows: TGTGCCAGCTCAATAACTAAAGGGACTGAAGCTTTCTTT. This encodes CASSITKGTEAFF.

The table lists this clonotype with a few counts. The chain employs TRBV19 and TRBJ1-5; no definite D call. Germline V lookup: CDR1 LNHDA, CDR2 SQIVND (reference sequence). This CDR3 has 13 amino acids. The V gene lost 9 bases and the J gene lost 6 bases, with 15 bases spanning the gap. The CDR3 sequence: CASATVEGQPQHF. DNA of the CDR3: TGTGCCAGCGCCACGGTTGAGGGTCAGCCCCAGCATTTT. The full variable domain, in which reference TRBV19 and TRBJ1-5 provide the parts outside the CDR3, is DGGITQSPKYLFRKEGQNVTLSCEQNLNHDAMYWYRQDPGQGLRLIYYSQIVNDFQKGDIAEGYSVSREKKESFPLTVTSAQKNPTAFYLCASATVEGQPQHFGDGTRLSIL.

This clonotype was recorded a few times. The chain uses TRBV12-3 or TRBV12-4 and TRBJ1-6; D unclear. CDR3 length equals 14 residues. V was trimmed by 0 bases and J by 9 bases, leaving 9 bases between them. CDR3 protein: CASSLAGNSSPLHF. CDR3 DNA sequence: TGTGCCAGCAGTTTAGCGGGTAACAGTTCACCCCTCCACTTT.

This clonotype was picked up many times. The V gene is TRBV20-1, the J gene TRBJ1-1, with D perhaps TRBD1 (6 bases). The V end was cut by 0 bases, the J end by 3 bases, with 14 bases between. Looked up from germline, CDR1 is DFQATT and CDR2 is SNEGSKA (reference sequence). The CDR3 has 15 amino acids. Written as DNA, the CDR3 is TGCAGTGCTAGAGATCTGGGCAGGGGAGACACTGAAGCTTTCTTT. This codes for CSARDLGRGDTEAFF.

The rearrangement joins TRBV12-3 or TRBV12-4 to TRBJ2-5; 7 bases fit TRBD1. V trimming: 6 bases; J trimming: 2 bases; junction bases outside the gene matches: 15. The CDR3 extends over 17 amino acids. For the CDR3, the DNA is TGTGCCAGCAGCCCCCTTCATCGACAGGGCCTTCAAGAGACCCAGTACTTC. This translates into CASSPLHRQGLQETQYF.

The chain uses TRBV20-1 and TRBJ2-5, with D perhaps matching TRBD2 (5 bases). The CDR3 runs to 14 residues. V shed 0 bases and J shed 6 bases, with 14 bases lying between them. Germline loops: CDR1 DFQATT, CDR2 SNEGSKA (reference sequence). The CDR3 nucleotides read TGCAGTGCTAGAGACCGAGAGAGGAGGAAGACCCAGTACTTC. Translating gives CSARDRERRKTQYF.

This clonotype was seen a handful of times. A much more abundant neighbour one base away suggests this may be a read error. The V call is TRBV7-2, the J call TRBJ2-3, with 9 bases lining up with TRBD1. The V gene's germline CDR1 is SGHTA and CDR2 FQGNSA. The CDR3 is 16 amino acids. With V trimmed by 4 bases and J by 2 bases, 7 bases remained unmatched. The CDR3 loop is CASSSGTGTFTDTQYF. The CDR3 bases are TGTGCCAGCAGCTCCGGGACAGGGACCTTCACAGATACGCAGTATTTT.

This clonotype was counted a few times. CDR3 loop: CASSQDRAGAGNEQFF. The CDR3 DNA follows: TGCGCCAGCAGCCAAGATCGGGCGGGGGCCGGCAATGAGCAGTTCTTC. The chain uses TRBV4-1 and TRBJ2-1; D might be TRBD2 (7 bases). The CDR3 has 16 residues. From germline, CDR1 is MGHRA and CDR2 YSYEKL. V lost 0 bases and J lost 6, with 15 bases in between.

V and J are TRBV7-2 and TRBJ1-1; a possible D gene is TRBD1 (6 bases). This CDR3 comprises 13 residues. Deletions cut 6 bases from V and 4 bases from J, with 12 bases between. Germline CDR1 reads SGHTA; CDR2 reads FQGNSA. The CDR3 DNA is TGTGCCAGCAGTGAGGGGGGTGGCACTGAAGCTTTCTTT. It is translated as CASSEGGGTEAFF.

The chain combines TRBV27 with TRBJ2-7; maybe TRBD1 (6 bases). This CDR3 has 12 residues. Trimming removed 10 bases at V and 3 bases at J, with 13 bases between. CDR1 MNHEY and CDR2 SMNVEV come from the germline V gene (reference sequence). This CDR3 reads CATSGAGYEQYF. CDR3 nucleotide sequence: TGTGCCACCTCAGGGGCGGGCTACGAGCAGTACTTC.

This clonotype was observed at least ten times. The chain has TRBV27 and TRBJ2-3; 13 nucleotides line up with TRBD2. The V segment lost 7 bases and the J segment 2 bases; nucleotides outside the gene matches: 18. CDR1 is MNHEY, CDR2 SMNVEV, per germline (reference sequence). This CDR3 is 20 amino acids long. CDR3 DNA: TGTGCCAGCACCCTTGGGCCCTCCTTGACTAGCGGGAGGCTCACAGATACGCAGTATTTT. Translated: CASTLGPSLTSGRLTDTQYF.

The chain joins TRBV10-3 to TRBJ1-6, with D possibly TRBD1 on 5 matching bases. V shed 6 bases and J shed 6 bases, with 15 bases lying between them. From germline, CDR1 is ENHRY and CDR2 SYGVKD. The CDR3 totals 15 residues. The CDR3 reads CAISDRGSGNSPLHF. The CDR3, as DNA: TGTGCCATCAGCGATCGGGGGTCTGGTAATTCACCCCTCCACTTT.

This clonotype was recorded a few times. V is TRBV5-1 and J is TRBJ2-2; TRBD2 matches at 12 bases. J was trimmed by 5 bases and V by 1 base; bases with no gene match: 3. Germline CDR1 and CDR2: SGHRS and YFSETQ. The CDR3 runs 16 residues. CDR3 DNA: TGCGCCAGCAGCTTGAGGACTAGCGGGGAGACCGGGGAGCTGTTTTTT. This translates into CASSLRTSGETGELFF.

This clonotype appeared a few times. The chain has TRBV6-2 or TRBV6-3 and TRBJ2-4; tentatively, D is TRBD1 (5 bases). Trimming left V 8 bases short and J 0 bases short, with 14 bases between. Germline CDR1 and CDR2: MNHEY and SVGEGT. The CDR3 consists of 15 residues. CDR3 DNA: TGTGCCAGCTCCCAGGGTTATCTAGCCAAAAACATTCAGTACTTC. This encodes CASSQGYLAKNIQYF.

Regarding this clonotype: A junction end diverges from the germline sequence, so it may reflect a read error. In DNA form, the CDR3 reads TGTGCCAGCAGTGACGACAGACTAAAGTACACTGAAGTTTTCTTT. Residues: CASSDDRLKYTEVFF. The V and J genes are TRBV2 and TRBJ1-1, with a possible D match to TRBD1 (5 bases). The CDR3 is 15 residues long. Germline CDR1 reads SNHLY; CDR2 reads FYNNEI.